This TCR beta chain was sequenced during a study of T-cell memory formation after mild COVID-19. Whole-study findings and limits: Some SARS-CoV-2-responding clones were already detected in memory before infection.

A remark on this clonotype: What it binds is unknown.

TCRdb passed the 5' RACE reads through MiXCR, listing each CDR3 protein once. This table has 560,000 or so distinct CDR3 sequences, 17% appearing once. CDR1 is GTSNPN and CDR2 is SVGIG in the germline V gene (reference sequence). The ends were cut back, 5 bases at V and 4 bases at J, with 9 bases in the middle. The CDR3 length is 13 residues. This sequence originates from an adult woman who had mild COVID-19 (a few samples of this study predate the infection). Cell type and time point are not known. The rearrangement joins TRBV30 to TRBJ1-6; D gene ambiguous. Sequenced input: PBMCs or a T cell subset sorted from them (not recorded which). CDR3 DNA: TGTGCCTGGTCAGGACCGTATAATTCACCCCTCCACTTT. Residues: CAWSGPYNSPLHF.